A selection of T cell receptor beta chains follows, all from one sample in a study of shared clonotypes between healthy human individuals. TCRdb's copy holds only in-frame clones and misses some; the assay was immunoSEQ multiplex PCR. The sample includes some 2,000,000 clones, approximately 95% of them seen just once. The sample comprised naive CD4+ T cells sorted from blood. The receptors here all came from a man aged 18 to 29 in good health. CDR3s include the opening cysteine and the closing phenylalanine or tryptophan. Each record gives: clone size, D gene, J gene, V gene, CDR3 DNA, CDR3 protein. The D gene is left open where the match is weak. For some rows the clone size is stated as once, few or many, or as a class when expanded; others skip it.

clone size: -; D gene: TRBD2; J gene: TRBJ2-1; V gene: TRBV9; CDR3 DNA: TGTGCCAGCAGCGCGACAAGCGGGGGGACGGATGAGCAGTTCTTC; CDR3 protein: CASSATSGGTDEQFF
clone size: -; D gene: -; J gene: TRBJ2-2; V gene: TRBV30; CDR3 DNA: TGTGCCTGGAACAGCGAGGGGTACACCGGGGAGCTGTTTTTT; CDR3 protein: CAWNSEGYTGELFF
clone size: -; D gene: -; J gene: TRBJ2-3; V gene: TRBV9; CDR3 DNA: TGTGCCAGCAGCCTGCTGGAGCGGGGCACAGATACGCAGTATTTT; CDR3 protein: CASSLLERGTDTQYF
clone size: -; D gene: TRBD1; J gene: TRBJ1-1; V gene: TRBV5-1; CDR3 DNA: TGCGCCAGCAGCTTGGCGGGACAGCCGAACACTGAAGCTTTCTTT; CDR3 protein: CASSLAGQPNTEAFF
clone size: -; D gene: -; J gene: TRBJ1-3; V gene: TRBV5-1; CDR3 DNA: TGCGCCAGCAGCTTAGTCACAGGACAGGGAAACACCATATATTTT; CDR3 protein: CASSLVTGQGNTIYF
clone size: -; D gene: -; J gene: TRBJ2-5; V gene: TRBV7-2; CDR3 DNA: TGTGCCAGCAGCCCGATTGGGACCACTGGGGAGACCCAGTACTTC; CDR3 protein: CASSPIGTTGETQYF
clone size: -; D gene: -; J gene: TRBJ2-3; V gene: TRBV21-1; CDR3 DNA: TGTGCCAGCCCCGGGGATACGCAGTATTTT; CDR3 protein: CASPGDTQYF
clone size: -; D gene: -; J gene: TRBJ1-4; V gene: TRBV7-9; CDR3 DNA: TGTGCCAGCAGCTCTCGAAATGAAAAACTGTTTTTT; CDR3 protein: CASSSRNEKLFF
clone size: -; D gene: TRBD1; J gene: TRBJ1-3; V gene: TRBV6-5; CDR3 DNA: TGTGCCAGCAGGACAGGGCCGCAGGGAAACACCATATATTTT; CDR3 protein: CASRTGPQGNTIYF
clone size: -; D gene: TRBD1; J gene: TRBJ2-5; V gene: TRBV5-8; CDR3 DNA: TGTGCCAGCAGCTGGGGGACAGGGGGCTTGGGAGAGACCCAGTACTTC; CDR3 protein: CASSWGTGGLGETQYF
clone size: -; D gene: -; J gene: TRBJ1-2; V gene: TRBV7-9; CDR3 DNA: TGTGCCAGCAGCTTAGAAGGCAGTAACTATGGCTACACCTTC; CDR3 protein: CASSLEGSNYGYTF
clone size: -; D gene: -; J gene: TRBJ1-1; V gene: TRBV9; CDR3 DNA: TGTGCCAGCAGCGCTTCAGGGAACACTGAAGCTTTCTTT; CDR3 protein: CASSASGNTEAFF
clone size: -; D gene: -; J gene: TRBJ1-1; V gene: TRBV29-1; CDR3 DNA: TGCAGCTTCCAGGACGGGAACACTGAAGCTTTCTTT; CDR3 protein: CSFQDGNTEAFF
clone size: -; D gene: TRBD2; J gene: TRBJ2-3; V gene: TRBV2; CDR3 DNA: TGTGCCAGCAGTCGGCGTTACGGGGGGGGCCTCACAGATACGCAGTATTTT; CDR3 protein: CASSRRYGGGLTDTQYF
clone size: -; D gene: TRBD2; J gene: TRBJ2-1; V gene: TRBV7-6; CDR3 DNA: TGTGCCAGCAGCTTAGCGGGGAGCGGGGTGGGGAATGAGCAGTTCTTC; CDR3 protein: CASSLAGSGVGNEQFF
clone size: once; D gene: TRBD1; J gene: TRBJ1-2; V gene: TRBV2; CDR3 DNA: TGTGCCAGCAGGGGGGACAGCTATGGCTACACCTTC; CDR3 protein: CASRGDSYGYTF
clone size: -; D gene: -; J gene: TRBJ2-7; V gene: TRBV5-1; CDR3 DNA: TGCGCCAGCAGCCCTCATCAATACGAGCAGTACTTC; CDR3 protein: CASSPHQYEQYF
clone size: -; D gene: -; J gene: TRBJ1-2; V gene: TRBV7-9; CDR3 DNA: TGTGCCAGCAGCATTGACAGGCGAATTGAAGCTGGCTACACCTTC; CDR3 protein: CASSIDRRIEAGYTF
clone size: -; D gene: TRBD1; J gene: TRBJ1-2; V gene: TRBV28; CDR3 DNA: TGTGCCAGCATACTCCGGACAGGGAAGGATGGCTACACCTTC; CDR3 protein: CASILRTGKDGYTF
clone size: -; D gene: TRBD2; J gene: TRBJ2-3; V gene: TRBV11-2; CDR3 DNA: TGTGCCAGCAGCCTAGCGGGGACAGATACGCAGTATTTT; CDR3 protein: CASSLAGTDTQYF
clone size: -; D gene: TRBD2; J gene: TRBJ2-3; V gene: TRBV5-1; CDR3 DNA: TGCGCCAGCAAGGCCAGCGGGGATATCACAGATACGCAGTATTTT; CDR3 protein: CASKASGDITDTQYF
clone size: -; D gene: TRBD2; J gene: TRBJ2-7; V gene: TRBV6-4; CDR3 DNA: TGTGCCAGCCGGGGGGTAGGGACTAGCGTCTGCTCCTACGAGCAGTACTTC; CDR3 protein: CASRGVGTSVCSYEQYF
clone size: -; D gene: TRBD1; J gene: TRBJ2-1; V gene: TRBV7-6; CDR3 DNA: TGTGCCAGCAGCCCTCTGCGACAGGGACCCTACAATGAGCAGTTCTTC; CDR3 protein: CASSPLRQGPYNEQFF
clone size: -; D gene: -; J gene: TRBJ2-7; V gene: TRBV6-6; CDR3 DNA: TGTGCCAGCAGTGTCGAGGGGGCCTACGAGCAGTACTTC; CDR3 protein: CASSVEGAYEQYF
clone size: -; D gene: -; J gene: TRBJ1-5; V gene: TRBV10-2; CDR3 DNA: TGCGCCAGCAGGAGGGGAGGCAATCAGCCCCAGCATTTT; CDR3 protein: CASRRGGNQPQHF
clone size: once; D gene: -; J gene: TRBJ2-2; V gene: TRBV5-1; CDR3 DNA: TGCGCCAGCAGCTTGGCCCTCGACACCGGGGAGCTGTTTTTT; CDR3 protein: CASSLALDTGELFF
clone size: few; D gene: -; J gene: TRBJ2-7; V gene: TRBV7-9; CDR3 DNA: TGTGCCAGCAGCTTCGTCGGACAGACTTACGAGCAGTACTTC; CDR3 protein: CASSFVGQTYEQYF
clone size: -; D gene: -; J gene: TRBJ1-3; V gene: TRBV5-1; CDR3 DNA: TGCGCCAGCAGCTTGCCCCTAAGCTCTGGAAACACCATATATTTT; CDR3 protein: CASSLPLSSGNTIYF
clone size: -; D gene: -; J gene: TRBJ2-5; V gene: TRBV10-3; CDR3 DNA: TGTGCCATCAGTGAGAGGACAGCACAAGAGACCCAGTACTTC; CDR3 protein: CAISERTAQETQYF
clone size: -; D gene: TRBD2; J gene: TRBJ2-5; V gene: TRBV30; CDR3 DNA: TGTGCCTGGAGTGTAGGGACTCCGGGGGGGACCCAGTACTTC; CDR3 protein: CAWSVGTPGGTQYF
clone size: -; D gene: -; J gene: TRBJ1-1; V gene: TRBV2; CDR3 DNA: TGTGCCAGCCGTGGGGCGTTGGAAGCTTTCTTT; CDR3 protein: CASRGALEAFF